The next 6 T cell receptor beta chains were all read from a single sample in a study of blood T cell repertoires in COVID-19. Clones were sequenced by immunoSEQ multiplex PCR, and TCRdb holds only the in-frame ones, with some missing. The sample comprises 260,000 or so clones, roughly 79% of which are singletons, and approximately 7.5% rests with the top ten. Sequenced input: peripheral blood. The receptors were sampled from a woman aged 80 or over with COVID-19, enrolled during active disease.

The rearrangement uses TRBV29-1 and TRBJ2-7, with D tentatively TRBD1 (6 bases). Trimming took 6 bases from V and 2 from J, leaving 14 bases between them. CDR3 length: 13 residues. In germline, CDR1 is SQVTM, CDR2 ANQGSEA. CDR3 DNA: TGCAGCGTCACACAGGGTGGCCCCTACGAGCAGTACTTC. This sequence encodes CSVTQGGPYEQYF.

J is TRBJ2-7 and V is TRBV7-2, with 10 nucleotides matching TRBD1. After removal of 5 bases from V and 0 bases from J, the junction contained 4 bases not matched to a gene. The germline CDR1 and CDR2 sequences are SGHTA and FQGNSA. This CDR3 contains 15 residues. The CDR3 DNA sequence: TGTGCCAGCAGCCATCGGACAGGGGGCTCCTACGAGCAGTACTTC. Its translation is CASSHRTGGSYEQYF.

The rearrangement joins TRBV24-1 to TRBJ2-5; 8 bases are shared with TRBD2. V lost 4 bases, J lost 5 bases, and 8 bases stayed unmatched. Per the germline V gene, CDR1 is KGHDR and CDR2 is SFDVKD. The CDR3 totals 15 residues. The CDR3 is CATSDSGTSGETQYF. As DNA, the CDR3 is TGTGCCACCAGTGACTCCGGGACTAGTGGTGAGACCCAGTACTTC.

J is TRBJ2-7 and V is TRBV15; the D gene is possibly TRBD1 (5 bases). This CDR3 spans 14 amino acids. Germline loops: CDR1 LNHNV, CDR2 YYDKDF (reference sequence). V lost 3 bases, J lost 1 base, and 10 bases lay in between. DNA of the CDR3: TGTGCCACCAGCAGGGCTGGGGCTTCCTACGAGCAGTACTTC. Translated, it gives CATSRAGASYEQYF.

The rearrangement uses TRBV28 and TRBJ2-6, with D uncertain. V was trimmed by 1 base and J by 0 bases, leaving 16 bases between them. The CDR3 has 19 residues. Per germline, CDR1 MDHEN and CDR2 SYDVKM. CDR3 sequence reads: CASSLSPSWRPSGANVLTF. For the CDR3, the DNA is TGTGCCAGCAGTTTATCTCCCTCCTGGAGACCCTCTGGGGCCAACGTCCTGACTTTC.

This clone was found a few times. The rearrangement joins TRBV6-2 or TRBV6-3 to TRBJ1-3, with D hard to call. The CDR3 length is 14 residues. Trimming left V 0 bases short and J 14 bases short, with 17 bases between. Germline V gene data show CDR1 as MNHEY and CDR2 as SVGEGT. The CDR3 protein is CASSYSGSSPDLYF. Written as DNA, the CDR3 is TGTGCCAGCAGTTACTCGGGCAGCTCCCCGGACTTATATTTT.